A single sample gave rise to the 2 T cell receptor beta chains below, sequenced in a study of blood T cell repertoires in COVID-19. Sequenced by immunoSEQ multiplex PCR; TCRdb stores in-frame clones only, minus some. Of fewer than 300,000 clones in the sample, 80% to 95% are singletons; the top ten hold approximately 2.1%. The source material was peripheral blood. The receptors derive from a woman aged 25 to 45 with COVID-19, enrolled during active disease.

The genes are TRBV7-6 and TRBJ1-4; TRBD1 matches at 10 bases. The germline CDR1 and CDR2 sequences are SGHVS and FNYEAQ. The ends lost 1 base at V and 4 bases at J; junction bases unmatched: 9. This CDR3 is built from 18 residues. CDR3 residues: CASSLGRPGQGINEKLFF. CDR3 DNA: TGTGCCAGCAGCTTAGGACGTCCGGGACAGGGGATTAATGAAAAACTGTTTTTT. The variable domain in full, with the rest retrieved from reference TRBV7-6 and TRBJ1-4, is GAGVSQSPRYKVTKRGQDVALRCDPISGHVSLYWYRQALGQGPEFLTYFNYEAQQDKSGLPNDRFSAERPEGSISTLTIQRTEQRDSAMYRCASSLGRPGQGINEKLFFGSGTQLSVL.

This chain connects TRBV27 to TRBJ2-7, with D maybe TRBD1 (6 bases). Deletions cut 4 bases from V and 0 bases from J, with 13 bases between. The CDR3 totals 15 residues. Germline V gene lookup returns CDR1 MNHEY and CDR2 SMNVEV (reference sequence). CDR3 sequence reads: CASSSTGRSSYEQYF. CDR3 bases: TGTGCCAGCAGTTCCACAGGGAGAAGCTCCTACGAGCAGTACTTC.